Detailed here is one T cell receptor beta chain. Its antigen has not been determined. No much larger clone is present one base from it, and per-base qualities are unavailable. This sample stems from a study of blood T cell repertoires in COVID-19 (dated by TCRdb to about 2020). A note on the overall study: The collaborator samples originated in the United States, Italy and Spain and spanned the acute and convalescent phases of COVID-19. Subjects who had been exposed to COVID-19, were actively infected with it, or had recovered from it provided the deeply sampled blood TCRbeta repertoires that made up the dataset. The samples were drawn from two sources: the first 160 participants of the ongoing ImmuneRACE study, and 1,000 to 1,500 subjects contributed by 6 global collaborators. The prospective study material was composed of cDNA or gDNA derived from T cells, B-cell-depleted T cells, or PBMCs. HLA class I and class II types, where available, came from metadata supplied by the sample provider rather than from assay-based typing. A de-identified subject ID, COVID-19 status, age in years and sex were almost always included in the sample metadata. The repertoires were made available in a free public database intended to serve as a resource for research on the immune response to SARS-CoV-2. Findings and caveats that apply to the study as a whole: How much clinical and demographic metadata was included differed by source and by participant, and the metadata was provided uncurated.

Each collaborating institution followed its own protocols to collect whole blood in K2EDTA tubes. Collaborator samples were shipped for TCRbeta analysis as frozen whole blood, isolated PBMCs, or DNA extracted from either sample type. The immunoSEQ Assay, a bias-controlled multiplex PCR, was used to amplify TCRbeta CDR3 regions from genomic DNA. The authors' pipeline ran thus. Nucleated cell counts per sample were estimated from amplification of reference gene primers within the assay. To quantify the absolute abundance of each unique TCRbeta CDR3 rearrangement, sequence reads were collapsed and filtered. For each sample, productive Simpson clonality was calculated as the square root of Simpson's diversity index across productive rearrangements. TCRdb took this table from immuneACCESS and kept in-frame rearrangements with V and J called. Such tables lack part of the clones; where checked against another copy, unresolved V genes explain under half of the gap, and the rest is unexplained. V and J calls and clone size are given by that table; D and trimming were obtained from the DNA. The sample has about 160,000 clones on record, approximately 84% of them singletons. The ten largest make up about 2% of the sample.

This receptor was identified in a man between 65 and 79 years old with acute or convalescent COVID-19. Sequenced input: peripheral blood.

The DNA sequence reads TGTGCCAGCAGAGGTGGCAGGCTCCTCTTGGAAAAACTGTTTTTT. It translates to CASRGGRLLLEKLFF. Rearrangement joined TRBV2 to TRBJ1-4, with no reliable assignment of the D segment. The germline V gene specifies SNHLY as CDR1 and FYNNEI as CDR2. The CDR3 has 15 amino acids, counting the end cysteine and phenylalanine. Just CDR3 DNA is preserved here, 45 bases in frame from base 1. The junction carries 19 bases between V and J, which are trimmed by 6 bases and 8 bases respectively.